This TCR beta chain was recorded in a study of lung T cells in sarcoidosis with Löfgren's syndrome. The sample holds many counts of this clonotype. Its antigen is not known. Findings and limits, study-wide: These T cells were suggested, not shown, to recognize a putative antigen. TRBV2 was the preferred pairing partner of TRAV12-1, with similar CDR3s. Versus controls, Löfgren's syndrome patients reportedly showed TRAV12-1 and TRBV2 as most expanded.

Per germline, CDR1 MGHRA and CDR2 YSYEKL. The CDR3 is 13 amino acids. V gave up 6 bases and J gave up 4 bases, with 12 bases separating them. TCRdb recomputed calls from the reads with MiXCR, one row per CDR3 protein. The sample contains more than 50,000 distinct CDR3 sequences, 21% of which appear only once. The material sequenced was CD4+ T cells from PBMCs. This TCR was recovered from a human donor with sarcoidosis (Löfgren's syndrome or another form), or a control subject (not recorded which). The chain employs TRBV4-1 and TRBJ1-1, with D maybe TRBD1 (5 bases). CDR3 region: CASSRAGGTEAFF. The CDR3 bases are TGCGCCAGCAGTCGAGCCGGGGGCACTGAAGCTTTCTTT.